The T cell receptor (beta chain) described here comes from a study of T-cell memory formation after mild COVID-19. This clonotype was observed a few times. TCRdb reprocessed the 5' RACE reads via MiXCR and lists one record per CDR3 protein. The table has fewer than 250,000 distinct CDR3 sequences, 15% seen once. Germline assignment: CDR1 SGHRS and CDR2 YFSETQ. V lost 4 bases to trimming and J lost 3 bases, with 11 bases between them. This CDR3 contains 14 residues. Sequencing was done on a sample of PBMCs or a T cell subset sorted from them (not recorded which). This clonotype originated in an adult woman who had mild COVID-19 (a few samples of this study predate the infection). Cell type and time point are not known. The chain recombines TRBV5-1 with TRBJ2-4; D is possibly TRBD1 (6 bases). CDR3: CASSPGVVKNIQYF. For the CDR3, the DNA is TGCGCCAGCAGCCCAGGGGTTGTCAAAAACATTCAGTACTTC.